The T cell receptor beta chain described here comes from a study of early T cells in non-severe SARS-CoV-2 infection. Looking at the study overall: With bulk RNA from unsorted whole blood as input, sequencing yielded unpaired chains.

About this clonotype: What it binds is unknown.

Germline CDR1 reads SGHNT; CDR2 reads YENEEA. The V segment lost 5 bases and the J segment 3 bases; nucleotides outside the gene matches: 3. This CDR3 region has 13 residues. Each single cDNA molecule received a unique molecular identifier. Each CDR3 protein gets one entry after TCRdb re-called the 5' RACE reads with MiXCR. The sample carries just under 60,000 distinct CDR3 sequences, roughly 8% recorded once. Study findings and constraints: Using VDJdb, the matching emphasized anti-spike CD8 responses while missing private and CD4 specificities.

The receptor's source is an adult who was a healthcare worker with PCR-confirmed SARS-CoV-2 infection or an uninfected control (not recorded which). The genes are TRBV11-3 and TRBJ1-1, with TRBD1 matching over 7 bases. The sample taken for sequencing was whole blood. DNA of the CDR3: TGTGCCAGCAGCCCCGGGACAGACACTGAAGCTTTCTTT. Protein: CASSPGTDTEAFF.